A single sample is the source of the 6 T cell receptor beta chains below, sequenced in a study of TIL therapy for anti-PD-1-resistant metastatic lung cancer. This sample's time point: pre-treatment sample, taken before nivolumab and TIL therapy. This was the immunoSEQ v3 assay. Some clones are missing from TCRdb's copy, which holds only in-frame ones; the method was immunoSEQ multiplex PCR. In the table there are about 36,000 clones, roughly 70% of which are singletons. The material was blood, obtained at baseline. The origin of the receptors is a person aged 25-85 years with non-small cell lung cancer.

CDR3 sequence reads: CASSVGGQRVGETQYF. The CDR3 nucleotides read TGTGCCAGCAGCGTAGGGGGGCAGCGGGTAGGAGAGACCCAGTACTTC. The chain employs TRBV9 and TRBJ2-5; D may be TRBD1 or TRBD2 (6 bases each). V gave up 0 bases and J gave up 4 bases, with 16 bases separating them. CDR1 and CDR2 from the germline V gene are SGDLS and YYNGEE. The CDR3 totals 16 residues. The variable domain in full, with the rest retrieved from reference TRBV9 and TRBJ2-5, is DSGVTQTPKHLITATGQRVTLRCSPRSGDLSVYWYQQSLDQGLQFLIQYYNGEERAKGNILERFSAQQFPDLHSELNLSSLELGDSALYFCASSVGGQRVGETQYFGPGTRLLVL.

The gene calls are TRBV18 and TRBJ2-5; the D gene is possibly TRBD1 (5 bases). The V gene lost 6 bases and the J gene lost 2 bases, with 13 bases spanning the gap. The germline gives CDR1 KGHSH, CDR2 LQKENI. The CDR3 consists of 14 residues. The CDR3 is CASSKARDQETQYF. CDR3 bases: TGTGCCAGCTCTAAGGCCAGGGATCAAGAGACCCAGTACTTC.

In nucleotides, the CDR3 is TGTGCCAGCAGCCTTAGTAGTCAGGGCCTAATCCCCATTGAGCAGTTCTTC. Translating gives CASSLSSQGLIPIEQFF. The chain couples TRBV7-3 to TRBJ2-1, with D tentatively TRBD1 (5 bases). The CDR3 is 17 amino acids. The V gene lost 5 bases and the J gene lost 9 bases, with 26 bases spanning the gap. Germline-derived CDR1 and CDR2 are SGHTA and FQGTGA.

The table lists this clone with a count of one. This chain joins TRBV6-6 and TRBJ1-2, with D possibly matching TRBD1 (5 bases). V lost 4 bases and J lost 8, with 17 bases in between. The CDR3 contains 14 residues. Germline V gives CDR1 MNHNY, CDR2 SVGAGI (reference sequence). The CDR3 reads CASSFQGGGMGYTF. Here the CDR3 DNA reads TGTGCCAGCAGTTTTCAGGGAGGAGGGATGGGCTACACCTTC.

The V and J genes are TRBV5-4 and TRBJ1-4; D may be TRBD1 (6 bases). Germline V gene sequence: CDR1 SGHNT, CDR2 YYREEE (reference sequence). V lost 0 bases to trimming and J lost 8 bases, with 14 bases between them. CDR3 length: 15 residues. Here the CDR3 DNA reads TGTGCCAGCAGCTTGGAGAGGGGGTCGTGGGAAAAACTGTTTTTT. The encoded protein is CASSLERGSWEKLFF.

There are a few counts of this clone. The chain has TRBV9 and TRBJ2-1; 10 bases match TRBD1. The CDR3 is made up of 15 amino acids. V shed 4 bases, J shed 7 bases, and the junction held 8 bases outside the gene matches. Looked up from germline, CDR1 is SGDLS and CDR2 is YYNGEE. CDR3 coding DNA: TGTGCCAGCAGCCCCGGGACAGGGGATGTTAATGAGCAGTTCTTC. Translated: CASSPGTGDVNEQFF.